This entry concerns a single T cell receptor (beta chain). It has no known antigen specificity. One base away there is no much larger clone; base qualities are not given. For the CD8 naive samples, CD45RO-negative cells were positively selected for CCR7, yielding a CD45RA+CCR7+ population from which TemRA cells were excluded. The donors were healthy, HIV-negative adults who had no recently reported acute infections or vaccinations. Only Caucasian adults living in Nashville, Tennessee, USA were represented among the donors. After blood collection by leukapheresis, PBMCs were isolated using Ficoll-Histopaque density gradient centrifugation and then cryopreserved in the vapor phase of liquid nitrogen. Purity and quantity of every magnetically sorted T cell population were checked by analytical flow cytometry. From each sorted fraction, genomic DNA was isolated and quantified by UV absorbance on a Nanodrop 2000c.

These data come from a study of shared clonotypes between healthy human individuals (dated by TCRdb to about 2020). In the study overall: The cohort included three men and two women between 18 and 49 years of age. Per donor, three plates each were used for CD4 naive and CD4 memory, two for CD8 naive, and one for CD8 memory. Blood TCR repertoires of a handful of healthy adults were deeply sequenced to estimate repertoire size and the extent of clonotype sharing between individuals. To increase sequencing depth and limit assay-specific biases, different laboratories used diverse techniques to prepare libraries and sequence TCR repertoires. Per donor, leukapheresis produced somewhere between about 0.9 and 9 billion PBMCs.

Overall study results and their limits: Sampling was limited to blood, and TCR repertoires in tissue likely differ from TCR repertoires in blood. Around 5.4% of naive CD4, roughly 3.6% of naive CD8, about 2.5% of memory CD4, and less than 0.45% of memory CD8 clonotypes were shared across several donors. Even with the large sequencing depth, rarefaction of the sorted-subset datasets indicated that sequencing was incomplete. Pairwise subsampling led to the expectation that sequencing depth would affect the degree of clonotype sharing among donors. Larger estimated clonotype richness was generally found for naive subsets than for memory subsets. The genetic and exposure-history diversity represented was limited by the small number of donors. Clonotypes shared by all four sorted-subset donors showed higher generation probabilities than non-shared clonotypes.

Using the deep immunoSEQ assay, TCR CDR3 regions were amplified from genomic DNA by multiplex PCR. Extracted genomic DNA from each cell subset was distributed evenly across all wells of several immunoSEQ 96-well plates, and each plate was treated as a replicate. For sorted subsets, around 200 ng genomic DNA, equal to about 30,000 T cell genomes, was loaded into each replicate PCR. The purified libraries were quantified using a Qubit 3.0 fluorometer, sized with a Bioanalyzer 2100, and then quantified again using the KAPA Library Quantification kit. Every immunoSEQ 96-well plate was sequenced on a separate single-read 150-cycle Illumina NextSeq 550 flow cell. The authors' pipeline ran thus. Because only junctional sequences without quality scores were contained in the immunoSEQ output, filtering matching that applied to full-length reads could not be performed. To assign V/J genes and CDR3, sequences were annotated against IMGT germline references using PyIR, a Python wrapper for IgBLAST v1.9. Any read was removed if the V/J assignment was weak (E-value above 1e-6), the CDR3 was missing, or the read contained stop codons, out-of-frame junctions, or ambiguous translated residues. A V3J clonotype was defined by an identical inferred V gene, J gene, and CDR3 amino acid sequence. To compute the percentage overlap between repertoires, the number of shared unique clonotypes was divided by the size of the smaller repertoire. Repertoire richness was assessed with RTK rarefaction, the Chao1 estimator, and Recon v2.1 estimates of unobserved clonotypes. Generation probabilities were computed with OLGA for all TCRbeta clonotypes obtained by the gDNA method from a handful of donors. In its TCRdb copy, this immuneACCESS table keeps in-frame sequences only and misses some clones. Where compared with another copy, unresolved V genes explain less than half of these, and the others have no known cause. From that table come the V and J calls and clone size; the DNA was used to work out D and trimming. The sample profile shows roughly 2.1 million clones; about 93% of them were found once. Clones ranked in the top ten supply 1.5% to 2% of the sample.

The clonotype was recovered from a man between 18 and 35 years old in good health. Some clones in this sample may be carry-over from other donors' samples. Sequenced sample: naive CD8+ T cells from PBMCs. The sample's cell subset or site label, in plain terms: CD45RA+CCR7+.

The DNA sequence follows: TGTGCCAGCAGTCAGGTTGGGAGCTCTGGAAACACCATATATTTT. Its protein product is CASSQVGSSGNTIYF. The chain employs TRBV6-5 and TRBJ1-3, with the D gene not clear enough to name. The CDR3 starts with the cysteine, ends with the phenylalanine, and has 15 residues. Only the CDR3 DNA is retained, 45 bases long and in frame from the first base. CDR1 MNHEY and CDR2 SVGAGI are derived from the germline V gene. V sheds 5 bases and J sheds 0 bases, leaving 11 bases between their ends.